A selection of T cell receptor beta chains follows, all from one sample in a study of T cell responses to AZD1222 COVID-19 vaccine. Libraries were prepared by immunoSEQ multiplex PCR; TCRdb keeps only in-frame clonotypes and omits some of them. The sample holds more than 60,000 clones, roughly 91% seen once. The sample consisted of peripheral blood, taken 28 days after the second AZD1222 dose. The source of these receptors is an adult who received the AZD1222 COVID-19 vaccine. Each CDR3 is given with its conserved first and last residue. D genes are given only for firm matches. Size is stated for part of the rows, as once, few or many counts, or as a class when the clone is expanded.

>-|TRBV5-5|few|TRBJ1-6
TGTGCCAGCAGCTTTGAAACGGGGGGCTATTCACCCCTCCACTTT
CASSFETGGYSPLHF
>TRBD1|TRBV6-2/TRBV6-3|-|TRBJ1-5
TGTGCCAGCAGTTACACCACGGGACAGGGCGATCAGCCCCAGCATTTT
CASSYTTGQGDQPQHF
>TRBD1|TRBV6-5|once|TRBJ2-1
TGTGCCAGCAGTTACGGACAGGGACCCTACAATGAGCAGTTCTTC
CASSYGQGPYNEQFF
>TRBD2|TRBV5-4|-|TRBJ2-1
TGTGCCAGCAGCTTTCGGGCGGGGGGCCCCTACAATGAGCAGTTCTTC
CASSFRAGGPYNEQFF
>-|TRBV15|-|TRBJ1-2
TGTGCCACCAGCAGAGATAGTGGGGGAGGCTACACCTTC
CATSRDSGGGYTF
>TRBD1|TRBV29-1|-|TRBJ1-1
TGCAGCGTCCAAATGCACGGACAGGGGGCGCGGGCTTTCTTT
CSVQMHGQGARAFF
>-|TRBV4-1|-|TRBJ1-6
TGCGCCAGCAGCCAAGAGGAGGGCCTTTTAGGTTCACCCCTCCACTTT
CASSQEEGLLGSPLHF
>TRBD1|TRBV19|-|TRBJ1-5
TGTGCCAGTAGTGGACCGGGACAGGGCCATCAGCCCCAGCATTTT
CASSGPGQGHQPQHF
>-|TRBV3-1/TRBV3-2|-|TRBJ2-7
TGTGCCAGCAGCCGGGGGGGCGGCGAGCAGTACTTC
CASSRGGGEQYF
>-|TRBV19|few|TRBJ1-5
TGTGCCAGTAGTATGAATGCAAATCAGCCCCAGCATTTT
CASSMNANQPQHF
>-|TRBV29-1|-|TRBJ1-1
TGCAGCGTCCCTGACAGGAGTGAAGCTTTCTTT
CSVPDRSEAFF
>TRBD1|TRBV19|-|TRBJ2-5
TGTGCCAGTAGCTCGGGACAGGGAAGGTTGGAGACCCAGTACTTC
CASSSGQGRLETQYF
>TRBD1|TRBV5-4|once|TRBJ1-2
TGTGCCAGCAGCTTACAAGGACAGGGAGGAGGCTACACCTTC
CASSLQGQGGGYTF
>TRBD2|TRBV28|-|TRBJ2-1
TGTGCCAGCAATAGCGGGGGGGCGGGTGAGCAGTTCTTC
CASNSGGAGEQFF
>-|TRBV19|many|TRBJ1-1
TGTGCCAGTAGTATACCCGGCCACACTGAAGCTTTCTTT
CASSIPGHTEAFF
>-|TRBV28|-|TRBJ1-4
TGTGCCAGCAGTTCACCCGACCGGAGGAGACTGTTTTTT
CASSSPDRRRLFF
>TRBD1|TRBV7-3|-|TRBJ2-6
TGTGCCAGCAGCTCCCGGAGACAGGGGGCTGGGGCCAACGTCCTGACTTTC
CASSSRRQGAGANVLTF
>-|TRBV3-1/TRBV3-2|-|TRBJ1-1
TGTGCCAGCACCCAGGACACTGAAGCTTTCTTT
CASTQDTEAFF
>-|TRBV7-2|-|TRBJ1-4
TGTGCCAGCAGCTTAGTTTTCTTAGGACAGTCTGCAACTAATGAAAAACTGTTTTTT
CASSLVFLGQSATNEKLFF
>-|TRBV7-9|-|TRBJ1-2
TGTGCCAGCAGCCGGGGGGCTTTATATGGCTACACCTTC
CASSRGALYGYTF
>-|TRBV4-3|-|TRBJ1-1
TGCGCCAGCAGCCAAGGTGCCCAGACCCTAGAAGCTTTCTTT
CASSQGAQTLEAFF
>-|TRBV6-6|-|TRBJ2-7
TGTGCCAGCAGTTATGCAGGACCCTACGAGCAGTACTTC
CASSYAGPYEQYF
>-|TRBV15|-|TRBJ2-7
TGTGCCACCAGCAATGCCTTTATCCGGGGGACCAACGAGCAGTACTTC
CATSNAFIRGTNEQYF
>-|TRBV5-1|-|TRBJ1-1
TGCGCCAGCAGCTTGGATCCGGCGGACACTGAAGCTTTCTTT
CASSLDPADTEAFF
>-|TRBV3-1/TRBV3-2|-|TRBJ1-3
TGTGCCAGCAGCCAACTCCCTGGAAACACCATATATTTT
CASSQLPGNTIYF
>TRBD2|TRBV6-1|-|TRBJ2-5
TGTGCCAGCAGTGAAGCAGCGGGGGGGCAAGAGACCCAGTACTTC
CASSEAAGGQETQYF
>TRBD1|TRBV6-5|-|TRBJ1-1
TGTGCCAGCAGGGGACAGGGCATCACTGAAGCTTTCTTT
CASRGQGITEAFF
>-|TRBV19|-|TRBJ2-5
TGTGCCAGTGCATTTACTGGGATCCAGGAGACCCAGTACTTC
CASAFTGIQETQYF
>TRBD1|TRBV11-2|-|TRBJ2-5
TGTGCCAGCAGCCCCGACAGGGGGCGGGAGACCCAGTACTTC
CASSPDRGRETQYF
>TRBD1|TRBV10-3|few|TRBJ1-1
TGTGCCACCGGACAGGGCCGGGGGGTCACTGAAGCTTTCTTT
CATGQGRGVTEAFF
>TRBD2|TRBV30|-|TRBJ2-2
TGTGCCTGGAGTCCCCGGGGGGGCCACACCGGGGAGCTGTTTTTT
CAWSPRGGHTGELFF
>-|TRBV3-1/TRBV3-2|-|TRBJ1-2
TGTGCCAGCAGCCAAGATCCCAGGGCGGGCTACACCTTC
CASSQDPRAGYTF
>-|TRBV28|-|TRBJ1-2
TGTGCCAGCAGGCGAGGGGGTCTTAACTATGGCTACACCTTC
CASRRGGLNYGYTF
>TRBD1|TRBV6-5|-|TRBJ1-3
TGTGCCAGCAGCCCCGGACAGGCTAGAAACACCATATATTTT
CASSPGQARNTIYF
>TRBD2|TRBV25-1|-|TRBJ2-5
TGTGCCAGCAGGGGAGGGGCTTTGAGGGCCCAGTACTTC
CASRGGALRAQYF
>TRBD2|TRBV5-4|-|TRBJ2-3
TGTGCCAGCAGCTTTAGCGGGGGGCCCCCCACAGATACGCAGTATTTT
CASSFSGGPPTDTQYF
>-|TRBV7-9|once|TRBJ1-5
TGTGCCAGCAGCTCGCCAGAGGGTAATCAGCCCCAGCATTTT
CASSSPEGNQPQHF
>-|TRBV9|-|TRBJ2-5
TGTGCCAGCAGCGTAGCACCTGGAGAGACCCAGTACTTC
CASSVAPGETQYF
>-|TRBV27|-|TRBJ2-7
TGTGCCAGCAGCTGGCGGAGGGAGACCTACGAGCAGTACTTC
CASSWRRETYEQYF
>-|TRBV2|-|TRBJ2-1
TGTGCCAGCAGTGAAGTTTTTGTCAATGAGCAGTTCTTC
CASSEVFVNEQFF
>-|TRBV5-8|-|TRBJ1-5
TGTGCCAGCACATTGCCGGCAACCGCCCATCAGCCCCAGCATTTT
CASTLPATAHQPQHF
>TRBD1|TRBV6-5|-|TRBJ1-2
TGTGCCAGCAGTTACTTTCGGACAGGGAAAAACCTGAGCTACACCTTC
CASSYFRTGKNLSYTF
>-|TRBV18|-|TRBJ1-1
TGTGCCAGCTCACCTTTGCAAGCAACTGAAGCTTTCTTT
CASSPLQATEAFF
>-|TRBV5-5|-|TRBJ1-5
TGTGCCAGCAGCTTGGGGCGGTATAGCAATCAGCCCCAGCATTTT
CASSLGRYSNQPQHF
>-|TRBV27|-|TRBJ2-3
TGTGCCAGCAGTTTAATCCCCAGCACAGATACGCAGTATTTT
CASSLIPSTDTQYF
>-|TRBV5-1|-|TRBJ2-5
TGCGCCAGCAGCTTGTCACCGGGAGTTCAAGAGACCCAGTACTTC
CASSLSPGVQETQYF
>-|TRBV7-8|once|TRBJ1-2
TGTGCCAGCAGCTTAGGGGTCTATGGCTACACCTTC
CASSLGVYGYTF
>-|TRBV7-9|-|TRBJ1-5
TGTGCCAGCAGCTTAGATCGACCCAATAGCAATCAGCCCCAGCATTTT
CASSLDRPNSNQPQHF
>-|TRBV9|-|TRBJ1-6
TGTGCCAGCAGCGTAGCGCAGGGTAATTCACCCCTCCACTTT
CASSVAQGNSPLHF
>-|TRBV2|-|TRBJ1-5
TGTGCCAGCAGACATAGGGAGGCCAATCAGCCCCAGCATTTT
CASRHREANQPQHF
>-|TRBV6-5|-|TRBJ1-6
TGTGCCAGCAGTTACGGCGGGGTTGCTAATTCACCCCTCCACTTT
CASSYGGVANSPLHF
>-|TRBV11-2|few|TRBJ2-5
TGTGCCAGCAGCTTAGTTCAGGGCCTCCGGGCGACCCAGTACTTC
CASSLVQGLRATQYF
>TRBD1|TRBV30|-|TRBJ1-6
TGTGCCTGGGACAGGGAAGGTTCACCCCTCCACTTT
CAWDREGSPLHF